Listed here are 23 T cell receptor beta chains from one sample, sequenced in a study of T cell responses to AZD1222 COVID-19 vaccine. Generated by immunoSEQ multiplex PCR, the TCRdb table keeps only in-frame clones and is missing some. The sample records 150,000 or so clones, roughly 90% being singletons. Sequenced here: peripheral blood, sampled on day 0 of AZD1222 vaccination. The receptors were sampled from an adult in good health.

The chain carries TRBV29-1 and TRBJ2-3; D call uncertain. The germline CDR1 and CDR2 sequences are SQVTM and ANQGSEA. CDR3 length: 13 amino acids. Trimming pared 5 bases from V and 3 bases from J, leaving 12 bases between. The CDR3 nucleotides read TGCAGCGTTCAGACCTTGGGGACAGATACGCAGTATTTT. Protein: CSVQTLGTDTQYF.

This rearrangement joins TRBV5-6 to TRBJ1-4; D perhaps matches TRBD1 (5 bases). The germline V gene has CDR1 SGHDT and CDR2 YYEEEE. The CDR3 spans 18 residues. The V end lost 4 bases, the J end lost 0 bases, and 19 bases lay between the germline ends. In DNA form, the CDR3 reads TGTGCCAGCAGCGGGTTAGGTCAGGGAAAATCAACTAATGAAAAACTGTTTTTT. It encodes CASSGLGQGKSTNEKLFF.

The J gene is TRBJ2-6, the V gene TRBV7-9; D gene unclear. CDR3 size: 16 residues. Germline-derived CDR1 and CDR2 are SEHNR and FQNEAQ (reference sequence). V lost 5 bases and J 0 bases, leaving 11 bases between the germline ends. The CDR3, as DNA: TGTGCCAGCAGCCCCCGCTCGGGCTCTGGGGCCAACGTCCTGACTTTC. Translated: CASSPRSGSGANVLTF.

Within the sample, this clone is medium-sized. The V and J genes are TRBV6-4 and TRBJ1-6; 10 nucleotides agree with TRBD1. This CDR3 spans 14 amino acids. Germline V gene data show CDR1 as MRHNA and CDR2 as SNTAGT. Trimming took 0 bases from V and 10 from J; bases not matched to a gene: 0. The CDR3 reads CASSDSTGGSPLHF. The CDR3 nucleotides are TGTGCCAGCAGTGACTCGACAGGGGGCTCACCCCTCCACTTT.

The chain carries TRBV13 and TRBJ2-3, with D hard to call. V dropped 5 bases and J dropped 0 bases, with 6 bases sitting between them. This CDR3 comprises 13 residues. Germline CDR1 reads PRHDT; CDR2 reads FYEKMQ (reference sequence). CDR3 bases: TGTGCCAGCAGCGCCCTTAGCACAGATACGCAGTATTTT. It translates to CASSALSTDTQYF.

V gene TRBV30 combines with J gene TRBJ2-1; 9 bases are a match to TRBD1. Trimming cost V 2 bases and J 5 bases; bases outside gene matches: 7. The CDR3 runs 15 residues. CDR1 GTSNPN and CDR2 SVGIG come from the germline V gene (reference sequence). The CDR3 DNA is TGTGCCTGGAGTCGGACAGGGGACTTGAACAATGAGCAGTTCTTC. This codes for CAWSRTGDLNNEQFF.

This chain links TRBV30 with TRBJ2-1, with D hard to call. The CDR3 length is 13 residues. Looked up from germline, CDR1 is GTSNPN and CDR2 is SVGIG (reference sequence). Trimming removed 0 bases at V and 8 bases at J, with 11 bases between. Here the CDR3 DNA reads TGTGCCTGGAGTGTAAACCGCCGCGATGAGCAGTTCTTC. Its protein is CAWSVNRRDEQFF. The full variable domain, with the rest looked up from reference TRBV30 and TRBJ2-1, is SQTIHQWPATLVQPVGSPLSLECTVEGTSNPNLYWYRQAAGRGLQLLFYSVGIGQISSEVPQNLSASRPQDRQFILSSKKLLLSDSGFYLCAWSVNRRDEQFFGPGTRLTVL.

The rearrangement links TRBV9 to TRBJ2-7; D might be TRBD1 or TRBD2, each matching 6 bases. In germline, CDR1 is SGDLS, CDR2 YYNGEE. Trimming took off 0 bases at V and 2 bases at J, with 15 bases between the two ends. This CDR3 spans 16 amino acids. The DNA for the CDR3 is TGTGCCAGCAGCGTAGGGGGGTCGGGGGCTCCCTACGAGCAGTACTTC. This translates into CASSVGGSGAPYEQYF.

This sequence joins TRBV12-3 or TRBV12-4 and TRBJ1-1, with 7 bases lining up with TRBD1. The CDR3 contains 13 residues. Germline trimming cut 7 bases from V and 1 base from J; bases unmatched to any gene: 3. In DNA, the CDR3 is TGTGCCAGCAAAAGGACAGGGAACACTGAAGCTTTCTTT. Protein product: CASKRTGNTEAFF.

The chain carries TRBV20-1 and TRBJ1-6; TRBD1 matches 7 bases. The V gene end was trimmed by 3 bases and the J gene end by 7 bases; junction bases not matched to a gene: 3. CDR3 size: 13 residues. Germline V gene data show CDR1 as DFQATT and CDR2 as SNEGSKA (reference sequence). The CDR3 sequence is CSASGTANSPLHF. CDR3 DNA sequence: TGCAGTGCTAGTGGGACAGCCAATTCACCCCTCCACTTT.

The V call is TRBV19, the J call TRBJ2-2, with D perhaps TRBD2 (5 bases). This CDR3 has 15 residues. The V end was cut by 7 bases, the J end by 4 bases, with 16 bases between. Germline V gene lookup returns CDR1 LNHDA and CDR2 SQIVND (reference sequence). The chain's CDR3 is CASTATLGSTGELFF. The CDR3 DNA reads TGTGCCAGTACCGCGACACTAGGATCCACCGGGGAGCTGTTTTTT.

The CDR3, as DNA: TGTGCCTGGAGTGTAAGGCTAGCAGCCTTTAGCACAGATACGCAGTATTTT. Translated: CAWSVRLAAFSTDTQYF. The chain is built from TRBV30 and TRBJ2-3, with D possibly matching TRBD2 (5 bases). Trimming shortened V by 0 bases and J by 0 bases, and 16 bases separated the two germline ends. Per germline, CDR1 GTSNPN and CDR2 SVGIG (reference sequence). The CDR3 contains 17 residues.

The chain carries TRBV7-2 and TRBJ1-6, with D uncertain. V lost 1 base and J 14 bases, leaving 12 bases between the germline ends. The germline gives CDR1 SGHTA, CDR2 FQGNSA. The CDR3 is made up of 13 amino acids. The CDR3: CASSLDYLGSLHF. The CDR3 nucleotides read TGTGCCAGCAGCTTAGACTACCTGGGGTCCCTCCACTTT.

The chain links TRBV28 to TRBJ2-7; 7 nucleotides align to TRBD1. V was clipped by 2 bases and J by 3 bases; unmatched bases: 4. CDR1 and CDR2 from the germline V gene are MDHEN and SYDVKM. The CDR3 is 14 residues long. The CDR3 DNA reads TGTGCCAGCAGTTTACGGTCAGGGGGCTACGAGCAGTACTTC. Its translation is CASSLRSGGYEQYF.

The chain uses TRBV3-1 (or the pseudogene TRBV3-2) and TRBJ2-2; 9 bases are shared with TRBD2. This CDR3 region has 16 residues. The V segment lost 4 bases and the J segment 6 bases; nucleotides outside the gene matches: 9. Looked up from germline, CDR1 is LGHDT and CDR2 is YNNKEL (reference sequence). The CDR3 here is CASSRALAGIAGELFF. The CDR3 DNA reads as TGTGCCAGCAGCCGAGCGCTAGCGGGAATCGCCGGGGAGCTGTTTTTT.

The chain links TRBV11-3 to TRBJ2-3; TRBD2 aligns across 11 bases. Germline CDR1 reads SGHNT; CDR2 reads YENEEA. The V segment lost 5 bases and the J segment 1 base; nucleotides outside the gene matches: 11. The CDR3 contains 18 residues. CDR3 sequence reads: CASSRGLAGSSGTDTQYF. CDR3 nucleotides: TGTGCCAGCAGCCGAGGACTAGCGGGCAGTAGCGGCACAGATACGCAGTATTTT.

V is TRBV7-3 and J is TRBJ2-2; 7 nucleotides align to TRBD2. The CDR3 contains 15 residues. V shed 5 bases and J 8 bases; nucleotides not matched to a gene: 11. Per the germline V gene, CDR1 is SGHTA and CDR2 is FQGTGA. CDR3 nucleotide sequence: TGTGCCAGCAGCCTCTGGGGAGCGGGATCTGGGGAGCTGTTTTTT. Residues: CASSLWGAGSGELFF.

CDR3 amino acids: CASSPGPDREGYGYTF. The CDR3 region has the DNA TGTGCCAGCAGTCCTGGCCCGGACAGGGAAGGCTATGGCTACACCTTC. The J gene is TRBJ1-2, the V gene TRBV27, with 8 bases that match TRBD1. Germline V lookup: CDR1 MNHEY, CDR2 SMNVEV (reference sequence). Trimming at V came to 5 bases and at J to 4 bases, leaving 12 bases not matched to a gene. This CDR3 contains 16 residues.

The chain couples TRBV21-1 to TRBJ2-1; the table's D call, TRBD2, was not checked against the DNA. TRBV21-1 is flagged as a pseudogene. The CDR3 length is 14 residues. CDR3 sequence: CATTRTSKIDEQFF. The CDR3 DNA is TGTGCCACGACCCGGACTAGCAAGATTGATGAGCAGTTCTTC.

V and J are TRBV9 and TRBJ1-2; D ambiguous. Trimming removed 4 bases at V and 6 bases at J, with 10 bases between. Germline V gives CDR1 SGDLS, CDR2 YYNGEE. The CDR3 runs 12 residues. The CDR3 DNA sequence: TGTGCCAGCAGCTCTCGGACGGATGGCTACACCTTC. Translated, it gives CASSSRTDGYTF.

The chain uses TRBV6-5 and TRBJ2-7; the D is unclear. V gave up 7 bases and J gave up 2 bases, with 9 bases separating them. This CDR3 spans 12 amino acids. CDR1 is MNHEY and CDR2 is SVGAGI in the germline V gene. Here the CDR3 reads CASTLDTYEQYF. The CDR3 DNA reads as TGTGCCAGCACCTTAGACACCTACGAGCAGTACTTC.

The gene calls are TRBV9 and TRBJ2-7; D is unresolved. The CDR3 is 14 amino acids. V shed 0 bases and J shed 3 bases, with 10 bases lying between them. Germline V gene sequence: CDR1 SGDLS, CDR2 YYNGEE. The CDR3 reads CASSVGAESYEQYF. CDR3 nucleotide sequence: TGTGCCAGCAGCGTAGGTGCAGAAAGCTACGAGCAGTACTTC.

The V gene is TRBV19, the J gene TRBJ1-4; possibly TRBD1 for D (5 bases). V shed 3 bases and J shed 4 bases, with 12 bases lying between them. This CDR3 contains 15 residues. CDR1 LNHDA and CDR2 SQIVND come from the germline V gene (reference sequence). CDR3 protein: CASSISVTVNEKLFF. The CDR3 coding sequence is TGTGCCAGTAGTATTTCGGTGACAGTTAATGAAAAACTGTTTTTT.